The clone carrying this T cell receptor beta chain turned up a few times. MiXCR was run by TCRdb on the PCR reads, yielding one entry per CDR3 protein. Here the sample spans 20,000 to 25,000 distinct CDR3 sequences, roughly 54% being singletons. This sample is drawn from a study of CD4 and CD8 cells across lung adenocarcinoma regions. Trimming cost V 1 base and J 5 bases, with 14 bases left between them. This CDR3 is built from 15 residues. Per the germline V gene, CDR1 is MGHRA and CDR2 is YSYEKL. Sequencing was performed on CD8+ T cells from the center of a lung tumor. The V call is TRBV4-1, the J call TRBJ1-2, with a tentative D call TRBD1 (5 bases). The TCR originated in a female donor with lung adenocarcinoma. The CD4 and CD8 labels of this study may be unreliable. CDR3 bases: TGCGCCAGCAGCCAAGGATCCGGGACGGAATATGGCTACACCTTC. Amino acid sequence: CASSQGSGTEYGYTF.